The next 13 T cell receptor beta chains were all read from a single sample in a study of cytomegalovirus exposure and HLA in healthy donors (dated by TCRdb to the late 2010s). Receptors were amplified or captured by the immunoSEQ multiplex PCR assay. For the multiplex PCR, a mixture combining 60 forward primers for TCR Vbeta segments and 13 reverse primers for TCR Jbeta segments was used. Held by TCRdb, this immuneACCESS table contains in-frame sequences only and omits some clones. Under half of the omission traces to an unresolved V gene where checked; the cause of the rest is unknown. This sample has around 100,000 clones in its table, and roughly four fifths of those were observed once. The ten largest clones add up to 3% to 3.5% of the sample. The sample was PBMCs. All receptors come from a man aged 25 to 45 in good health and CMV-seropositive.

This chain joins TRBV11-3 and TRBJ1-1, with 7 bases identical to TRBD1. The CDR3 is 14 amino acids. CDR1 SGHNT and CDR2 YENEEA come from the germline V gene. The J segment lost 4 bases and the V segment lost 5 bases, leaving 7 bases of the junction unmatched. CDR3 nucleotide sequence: TGTGCCAGCAGCGCGCGACAGGGTAGCACTGAAGCTTTCTTT. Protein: CASSARQGSTEAFF.

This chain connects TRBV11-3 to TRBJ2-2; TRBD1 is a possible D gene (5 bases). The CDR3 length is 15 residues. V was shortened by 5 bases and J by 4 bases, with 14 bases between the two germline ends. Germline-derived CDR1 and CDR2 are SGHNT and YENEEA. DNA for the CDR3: TGTGCCAGCAGCACGCTTACAAGGGGCACCGGGGAGCTGTTTTTT. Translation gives CASSTLTRGTGELFF.

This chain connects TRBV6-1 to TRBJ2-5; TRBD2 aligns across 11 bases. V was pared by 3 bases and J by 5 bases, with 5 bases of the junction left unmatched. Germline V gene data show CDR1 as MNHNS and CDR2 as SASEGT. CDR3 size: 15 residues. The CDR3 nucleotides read TGTGCCAGCAGTGACGGGACTAGCGGACGGGAGACCCAGTACTTC. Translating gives CASSDGTSGRETQYF.

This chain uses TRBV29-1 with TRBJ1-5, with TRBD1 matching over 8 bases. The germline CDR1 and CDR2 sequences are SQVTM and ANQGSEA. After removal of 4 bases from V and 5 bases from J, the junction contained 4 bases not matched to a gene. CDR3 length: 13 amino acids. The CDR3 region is CSVGTGSDQPQHF. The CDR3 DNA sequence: TGCAGCGTTGGGACAGGGTCGGATCAGCCCCAGCATTTT.

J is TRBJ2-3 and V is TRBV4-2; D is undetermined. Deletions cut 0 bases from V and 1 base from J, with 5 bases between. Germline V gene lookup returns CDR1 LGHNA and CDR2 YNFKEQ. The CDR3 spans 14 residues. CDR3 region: CASSQDAGTDTQYF. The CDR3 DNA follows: TGTGCCAGCAGCCAAGATGCAGGCACAGATACGCAGTATTTT.

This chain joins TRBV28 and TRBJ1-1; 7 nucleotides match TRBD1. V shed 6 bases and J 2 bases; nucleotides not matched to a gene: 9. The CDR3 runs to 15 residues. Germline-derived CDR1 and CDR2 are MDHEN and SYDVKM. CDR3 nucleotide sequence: TGTGCCAGCAGGGAACGTTACAGGGGTAACACTGAAGCTTTCTTT. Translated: CASRERYRGNTEAFF.

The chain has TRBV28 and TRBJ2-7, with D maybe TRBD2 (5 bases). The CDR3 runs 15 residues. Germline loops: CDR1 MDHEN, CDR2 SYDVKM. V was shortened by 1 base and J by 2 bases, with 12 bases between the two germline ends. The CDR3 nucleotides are TGTGCCAGCAGTTTATCCCCCGGGGAACCCTACGAGCAGTACTTC. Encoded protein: CASSLSPGEPYEQYF.

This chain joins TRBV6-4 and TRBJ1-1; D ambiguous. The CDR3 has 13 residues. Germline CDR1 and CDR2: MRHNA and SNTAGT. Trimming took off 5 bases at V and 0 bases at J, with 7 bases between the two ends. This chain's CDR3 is CASSPTVNTEAFF. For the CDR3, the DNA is TGTGCCAGCAGTCCAACAGTGAACACTGAAGCTTTCTTT.

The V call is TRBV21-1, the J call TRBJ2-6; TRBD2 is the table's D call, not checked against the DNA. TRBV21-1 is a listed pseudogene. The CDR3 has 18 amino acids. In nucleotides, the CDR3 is TGTGCCAGCAGCTCCCAGCGGGCTCTGCACTCTGGGGCCAACGTCCTGACTTTC. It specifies CASSSQRALHSGANVLTF.

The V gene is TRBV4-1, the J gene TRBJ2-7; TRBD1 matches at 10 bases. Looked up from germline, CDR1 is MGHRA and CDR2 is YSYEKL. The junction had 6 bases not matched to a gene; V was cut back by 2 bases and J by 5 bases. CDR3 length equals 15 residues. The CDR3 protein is CASSQMGQGSHEQYF. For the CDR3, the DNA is TGCGCCAGCAGCCAAATGGGACAGGGGAGTCACGAGCAGTACTTC.

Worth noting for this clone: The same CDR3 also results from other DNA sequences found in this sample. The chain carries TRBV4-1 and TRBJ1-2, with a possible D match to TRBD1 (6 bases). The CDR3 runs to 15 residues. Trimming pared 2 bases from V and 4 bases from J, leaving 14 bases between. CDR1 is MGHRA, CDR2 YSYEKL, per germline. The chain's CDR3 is CASSQIRGGVYGYTF. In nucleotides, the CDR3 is TGCGCCAGCAGCCAAATCCGAGGGGGGGTCTATGGCTACACCTTC.

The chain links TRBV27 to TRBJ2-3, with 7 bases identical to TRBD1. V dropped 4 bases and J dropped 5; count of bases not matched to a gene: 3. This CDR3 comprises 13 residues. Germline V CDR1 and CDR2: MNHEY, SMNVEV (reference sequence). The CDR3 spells CASSSTGLDTQYF. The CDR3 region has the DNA TGTGCCAGCAGTTCGACAGGGTTAGATACGCAGTATTTT.

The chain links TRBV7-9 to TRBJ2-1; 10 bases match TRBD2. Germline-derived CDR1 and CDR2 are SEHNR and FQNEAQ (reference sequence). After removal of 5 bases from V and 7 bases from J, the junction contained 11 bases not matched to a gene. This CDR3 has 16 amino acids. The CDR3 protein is CASSPARSGRRNEQFF. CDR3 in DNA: TGTGCCAGCAGCCCCGCCCGTAGCGGGAGGCGGAATGAGCAGTTCTTC.